Below are 29 T cell receptor beta chains sequenced from a single sample in a study of T cells in Graves' hyperthyroidism and ophthalmopathy. Authors of the study amplified TCR beta CDR3 regions from RNA transcripts. The TCR CDR3 was amplified in a first-round RT-PCR using the HTBI primer set. TCRdb re-called the multiplex PCR reads with MiXCR, one entry per CDR3 protein. The top ten hold 47% of the sample, which has around 570,000 distinct CDR3 sequences, just under 20% seen once. The source material was blood. The receptors were gathered from a man between 40 and 49 years old with Graves' ophthalmopathy.

This clonotype was picked up many times. J is TRBJ1-2 and V is TRBV27; D is perhaps TRBD1 (6 bases). Trimming shortened V by 4 bases and J by 0 bases, and 18 bases separated the two germline ends. Germline CDR1 reads MNHEY; CDR2 reads SMNVEV (reference sequence). The CDR3 is 17 residues long. DNA of the CDR3: TGTGCCAGCAGTTCCCTGGGACACAGAGAATCTAACTATGGCTACACCTTC. It encodes CASSSLGHRESNYGYTF.

Points on this clonotype: One base away lies a much larger clone, so this may be a sequencing read error. This rearrangement joins TRBV7-2 to TRBJ2-7; 9 bases map to TRBD2. The CDR3 sequence is 16 residues long. Germline lookup yields CDR1 SGHTA and CDR2 FQGNSA. This CDR3 reads CASSLVGSGSSYGQYF. CDR3 sequence (DNA): TGTGCCAGCAGCTTAGTAGGTAGCGGGAGCTCCTACGGGCAGTACTTC.

V usage is TRBV6-5 and J usage is TRBJ1-4, with D maybe TRBD1 (5 bases). The CDR3 sequence is 18 residues long. V shed 1 base and J shed 5 bases, with 20 bases lying between them. Germline V CDR1 and CDR2: MNHEY, SVGAGI. CDR3 nucleotides: TGTGCCAGCAGTTACTTTTTACCTGGGACTGGGGCGAATGAAAAACTGTTTTTT. Protein: CASSYFLPGTGANEKLFF.

As regards this clonotype: A much larger clone differs from this one at a single base, so this may be a read error. The genes are TRBV30 and TRBJ1-1, with no clear D. This CDR3 has 13 amino acids. Per the germline V gene, CDR1 is GTSNPN and CDR2 is SVGIG (reference sequence). DNA of the CDR3: TGTACCTGGACCCGAGTTAGGAGCACTGAAGCTTTCTTT. It is translated as CTWTRVRSTEAFF.

About this clonotype: This may come from a read error, since a much larger clone is one base off. This rearrangement joins TRBV11-3 to TRBJ1-1; 12 bases map to TRBD1. V lost 6 bases and J lost 1; bases outside the gene matches: 3. The length of the CDR3 is 15 residues. The germline CDR1 and CDR2 sequences are SGHNT and YENEEA. The CDR3 sequence is CASSSGQGANTEAFF. DNA of the CDR3: TGTGCCAGCAGTTCGGGACAGGGGGCGAACACTGAAGCTTTCTTT.

The rearrangement links TRBV28 to TRBJ1-3; D gene ambiguous. Germline CDR1 reads MDHEN; CDR2 reads SYDVKM. V was shortened by 5 bases and J by 0 bases, with 5 bases between the two germline ends. The CDR3 is 13 residues long. The CDR3 loop is CASSHRSGNTIYF. The CDR3, as DNA: TGTGCCAGCAGTCACCGCTCTGGAAACACCATATATTTT.

The sample holds many counts of this clonotype. The chain employs TRBV7-9 and TRBJ1-4; D call uncertain. The CDR3 length is 15 residues. The germline V gene has CDR1 SEHNR and CDR2 FQNEAQ (reference sequence). V lost 5 bases to trimming and J lost 6 bases, with 16 bases between them. CDR3 amino acids: CASSPQVRTYEKLFF. As DNA, the CDR3 is TGTGCCAGCAGCCCCCAAGTCCGGACTTATGAAAAACTGTTTTTT. The full variable domain, rest sourced from reference TRBV7-9 and TRBJ1-4, is DTGVSQNPRHKITKRGQNVTFRCDPISEHNRLYWYRQTLGQGPEFLTYFQNEAQLEKSRLLSDRFSAERPKGSFSTLEIQRTEQGDSAMYLCASSPQVRTYEKLFFGSGTQLSVL.

The sample holds one count of this clonotype. V usage is TRBV2 and J usage is TRBJ1-3, with 10 bases aligning to TRBD1. After removal of 6 bases from V and 0 bases from J, the junction contained 8 bases not matched to a gene. CDR3 length: 17 amino acids. In germline, CDR1 is SNHLY, CDR2 FYNNEI. The CDR3 loop reads CASRITGTGASGNTIYF. Here the CDR3 DNA reads TGTGCCAGCAGAATAACCGGGACAGGGGCCTCTGGAAACACCATATATTTT.

This clonotype was seen at least ten times. This chain uses TRBV6-2 or TRBV6-3 with TRBJ1-1; maybe TRBD1 (6 bases). Germline V gene lookup returns CDR1 MNHEY and CDR2 SVGEGT. CDR3 length: 15 amino acids. V was shortened by 2 bases and J by 7 bases, with 17 bases between the two germline ends. CDR3 amino acids: CASSYRGRGPFEAFF. The CDR3 coding sequence is TGTGCCAGCAGTTACAGAGGCAGGGGACCCTTTGAAGCTTTCTTT.

A few counts support this clonotype. The genes are TRBV20-1 and TRBJ2-5; the D is unclear. The ends were cut back, 0 bases at V and 7 bases at J, with 15 bases in the middle. The CDR3 totals 14 residues. The germline V gene encodes CDR1 DFQATT and CDR2 SNEGSKA (reference sequence). The CDR3 coding sequence is TGCAGTGCTAGAGATTGGGCAGATCTTGGGACCCAGTACTTC. Its translation: CSARDWADLGTQYF.

This clonotype occurred many times. The genes are TRBV7-8 and TRBJ1-4, with unresolved D. CDR1 and CDR2 from the germline V gene are SGHVS and FQNEAQ. V shed 3 bases and J shed 8 bases, with 13 bases lying between them. There are 14 residues in the CDR3. The CDR3 reads CASSLGASREKLFF. Written as DNA, the CDR3 is TGTGCCAGCAGCTTGGGCGCGAGCCGGGAAAAACTGTTTTTT.

This clonotype was counted ten times or more. V is TRBV27 and J is TRBJ2-7, with TRBD1 as a possible D gene (5 bases). The CDR3 is 12 residues long. Germline assignment: CDR1 MNHEY and CDR2 SMNVEV (reference sequence). Between the trimmed V and J ends, which lost 6 bases and 0 bases, there was a span of 6 bases. The CDR3 DNA sequence: TGTGCCAGCAGCGACAGCTCCTACGAGCAGTACTTC. Translating it yields CASSDSSYEQYF.

V gene TRBV4-3 combines with J gene TRBJ2-3; 9 nucleotides align to TRBD2. CDR1 is LGHNA, CDR2 YSLEER, per germline. V lost 0 bases and J lost 1; bases outside the gene matches: 5. This CDR3 has 17 amino acids. This CDR3 reads CASSQETLAGRTDTQYF. The CDR3 DNA reads TGCGCCAGCAGCCAAGAAACCCTAGCGGGACGCACAGATACGCAGTATTTT.

This clonotype was found a few times. The chain couples TRBV5-1 to TRBJ2-1; TRBD2 matches at 12 bases. There are 21 residues in the CDR3. CDR1 is SGHRS, CDR2 YFSETQ, per germline. J gave up 2 bases and V 5 bases, and 20 bases lay outside the gene matches. The CDR3 nucleotides are TGCGCCAGCAGACGCATGCCCCTTACTAGCGGGGGGATCCAGACCTACAATGAGCAGTTCTTC. This translates into CASRRMPLTSGGIQTYNEQFF.

The J gene is TRBJ2-2, the V gene TRBV18, with 13 positions matching TRBD2. The ends lost 1 base at V and 0 bases at J; junction bases unmatched: 5. CDR3 length: 19 residues. The V gene's germline CDR1 is KGHSH and CDR2 LQKENI. CDR3 DNA: TGTGCCAGCTCACCACGTAGACTAGCGGGGGGTCCGAACACCGGGGAGCTGTTTTTT. It encodes CASSPRRLAGGPNTGELFF. Filled out from reference TRBV18 and TRBJ2-2, the complete variable domain reads NAGVMQNPRHLVRRRGQEARLRCSPMKGHSHVYWYRQLPEEGLKFMVYLQKENIIDESGMPKERFSAEFPKEGPSILRIQQVVRGDSAAYFCASSPRRLAGGPNTGELFFGEGSRLTVL.

The CDR3 sequence: CAILSGYGYTF. For the CDR3, the DNA is TGTGCCATTCTTTCGGGATATGGCTACACCTTC. The chain carries TRBV10-3 and TRBJ1-2; D unresolved. Between the trimmed V and J ends, which lost 9 bases and 5 bases, there was a span of 10 bases. The germline V gene has CDR1 ENHRY and CDR2 SYGVKD. This CDR3 is built from 11 residues.

This chain uses TRBV4-1 with TRBJ2-1; TRBD2 might be the D (5 bases). This CDR3 has 14 residues. Trimming shortened V by 3 bases and J by 8 bases, and 14 bases separated the two germline ends. The V gene's germline CDR1 is MGHRA and CDR2 YSYEKL. The CDR3 spells CASSQETRLYEQFF. DNA for the CDR3: TGCGCCAGCAGCCAGGAAACTAGACTCTATGAGCAGTTCTTC.

This sequence joins TRBV14 and TRBJ2-7, with D unclear. Trimming removed 7 bases at V and 3 bases at J, with 19 bases between. Looked up from germline, CDR1 is SGHDN and CDR2 is FVKESK. The CDR3 is 15 amino acids. The CDR3, as DNA: TGTGCCAGCAACCATGGACGGGCTAACCTCTACGAGCAGTACTTC. Amino acids: CASNHGRANLYEQYF. The variable domain in full, with the rest retrieved from reference TRBV14 and TRBJ2-7, is EAGVTQFPSHSVIEKGQTVTLRCDPISGHDNLYWYRRVMGKEIKFLLHFVKESKQDESGMPNNRFLAERTGGTYSTLKVQPAELEDSGVYFCASNHGRANLYEQYFGPGTRLTVT.

The V and J genes are TRBV27 and TRBJ1-6, with D possibly being TRBD1 (5 bases). Germline V gene lookup returns CDR1 MNHEY and CDR2 SMNVEV (reference sequence). There are 15 residues in the CDR3. V gave up 0 bases and J gave up 6 bases, with 9 bases separating them. For the CDR3, the DNA is TGTGCCAGCAGTTTATCGACAGTCCCTAATTCACCCCTCCACTTT. Translated, it gives CASSLSTVPNSPLHF.

The rearrangement uses TRBV3-1 and TRBJ2-5; 10 nucleotides align to TRBD2. V was clipped by 0 bases and J by 5 bases; unmatched bases: 9. Looked up from germline, CDR1 is LGHDT and CDR2 is YNNKEL (reference sequence). The CDR3 totals 17 residues. The CDR3 DNA sequence: TGTGCCAGCAGCCAAGACGAGCGGGGGGGCCTGGGGGAGACCCAGTACTTC. Translated, it gives CASSQDERGGLGETQYF.

This clonotype was detected only a few times. V is TRBV29-1 and J is TRBJ2-1, with D possibly TRBD2 on 5 matching bases. Germline V lookup: CDR1 SQVTM, CDR2 ANQGSEA. Trimming shortened V by 6 bases and J by 1 base, and 19 bases separated the two germline ends. The CDR3 runs 16 residues. CDR3 nucleotides: TGCAGCGTCGAGGGCTCGGCGGAGACGTCCTACAATGAGCAGTTCTTC. This translates into CSVEGSAETSYNEQFF.

There are a few counts of this clonotype. This chain joins TRBV6-6 and TRBJ1-3, with 7 bases that match TRBD1. CDR3 length: 16 residues. Germline V CDR1 and CDR2: MNHNY, SVGAGI (reference sequence). J gave up 0 bases and V 0 bases, and 2 bases lay outside the gene matches. CDR3 DNA: TGTGCCAGCAGTTACTCTAGGGGGCTCTCTGGAAACACCATATATTTT. It translates to CASSYSRGLSGNTIYF.

As for this clonotype: The junction does not match germline at one end; this may be a read error. The rearrangement uses TRBV30 and TRBJ1-3, with TRBD1 matching 10 bases. CDR3 length: 15 residues. CDR1 is GTSNPN and CDR2 is SVGIG in the germline V gene (reference sequence). CDR3 residues: CAGSGGQGPGNTIYF. CDR3 nucleotides: TGTGCCGGGAGTGGGGGACAGGGGCCTGGAAACACCATATATTTT. Drawing the rest from reference TRBV30 and TRBJ1-3, the complete variable domain is SQTIHQWPATLVQPVGSPLSLECTVEGTSNPNLYWYRQAAGRGLQLLFYSVGIGQISSEVPQNLSASRPQDRQFILSSKKLLLSDSGFYLCAGSGGQGPGNTIYFGEGSWLTVV.

This clonotype was observed a few times. This chain links TRBV7-9 with TRBJ2-5; tentatively, D is TRBD2 (7 bases). This CDR3 has 16 amino acids. Deletions cut 3 bases from V and 5 bases from J, with 19 bases between. CDR1 and CDR2 from the germline V gene are SEHNR and FQNEAQ (reference sequence). CDR3 amino acids: CASSLRRGVDRETQYF. The CDR3 DNA follows: TGTGCCAGCAGCTTGCGACGGGGGGTAGACAGGGAGACCCAGTACTTC.

This clonotype was counted between two and nine times. This chain links TRBV20-1 with TRBJ1-2; D uncertain. The V gene lost 1 base and the J gene lost 4 bases, with 13 bases spanning the gap. This CDR3 comprises 14 residues. CDR1 is DFQATT, CDR2 SNEGSKA, per germline (reference sequence). CDR3 sequence (DNA): TGCAGTGCTAGAGTTCCCCTCAATGGCTATGGCTACACCTTC. Its translation: CSARVPLNGYGYTF.

This clonotype was detected a few times. The chain joins TRBV7-6 to TRBJ2-1, with TRBD1 matching over 10 bases. The germline CDR1 and CDR2 sequences are SGHVS and FNYEAQ. There are 15 residues in the CDR3. Germline trimming cut 3 bases from V and 9 bases from J; bases unmatched to any gene: 8. The CDR3 nucleotides read TGTGCCAGCAGCTTTTCCGGGACAGGGGCGAGTGAGCAGTTCTTC. It yields the protein CASSFSGTGASEQFF.

The V call is TRBV12-3 or TRBV12-4, the J call TRBJ1-3; D is uncertain. With 2 bases removed from V and 1 base from J, the gap between germline ends came to 15 bases. The CDR3 is 17 residues long. The CDR3 region is CASSLLEGLRSGNTIYF. The DNA for the CDR3 is TGTGCCAGCAGTTTATTGGAGGGTTTACGGTCTGGAAACACCATATATTTT.

There are many counts of this clonotype. This rearrangement joins TRBV18 to TRBJ2-3; 10 nucleotides align to TRBD2. The CDR3 spans 16 residues. The germline V gene has CDR1 KGHSH and CDR2 LQKENI. V lost 6 bases and J lost 0; bases outside the gene matches: 6. For the CDR3, the DNA is TGTGCCAGCTCGCTACCTAGCGGGAGAAGCACAGATACGCAGTATTTT. Its protein is CASSLPSGRSTDTQYF.

As regards this clonotype: A much larger clone is a single base away; this may be a read error. This rearrangement joins TRBV5-1 to TRBJ1-1, with D uncertain. Germline V gene sequence: CDR1 SGHRS, CDR2 YFSETQ. V was shortened by 6 bases and J by 4 bases, with 13 bases between the two germline ends. The CDR3 covers 13 residues. The CDR3 loop reads CASTIHSSTEAFF. Here the CDR3 DNA reads TGCGCCAGCACCATACACTCGAGCACTGAAGCTTTCTTT. The complete variable domain, with remaining parts taken from reference TRBV5-1 and TRBJ1-1, reads KAGVTQTPRYLIKTRGQQVTLSCSPISGHRSVSWYQQTPGQGLQFLFEYFSETQRNKGNFPGRFSGRQFSNSRSEMNVSTLELGDSALYLCASTIHSSTEAFFGQGTRLTVV.